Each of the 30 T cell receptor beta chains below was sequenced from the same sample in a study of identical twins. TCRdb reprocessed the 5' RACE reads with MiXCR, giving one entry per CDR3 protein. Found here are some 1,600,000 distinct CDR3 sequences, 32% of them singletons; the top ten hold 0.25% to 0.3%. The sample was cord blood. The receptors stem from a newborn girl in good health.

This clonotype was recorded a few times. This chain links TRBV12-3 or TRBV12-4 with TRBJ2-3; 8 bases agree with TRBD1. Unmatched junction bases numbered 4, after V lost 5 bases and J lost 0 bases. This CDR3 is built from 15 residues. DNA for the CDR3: TGTGCCAGCAGTGCGGGACAGGCTAGCACAGATACGCAGTATTTT. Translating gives CASSAGQASTDTQYF.

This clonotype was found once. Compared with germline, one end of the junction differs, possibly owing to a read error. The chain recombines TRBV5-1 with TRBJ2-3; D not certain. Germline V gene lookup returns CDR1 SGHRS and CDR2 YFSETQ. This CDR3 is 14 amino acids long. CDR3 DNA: TGCGCCAGCAGCTCAGGCATAAGCACAGATACGCGGTATTTT. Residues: CASSSGISTDTRYF.

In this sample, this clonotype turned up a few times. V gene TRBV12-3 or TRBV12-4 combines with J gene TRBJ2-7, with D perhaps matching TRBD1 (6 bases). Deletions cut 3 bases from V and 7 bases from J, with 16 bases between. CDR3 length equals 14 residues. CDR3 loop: CASSFGGDQGEQYF. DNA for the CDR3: TGTGCCAGCAGTTTTGGGGGAGACCAGGGGGAGCAGTACTTC.

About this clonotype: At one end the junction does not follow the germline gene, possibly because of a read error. The CDR3 region is CASSTGQGAQPRHF. As DNA, the CDR3 is TGTGCCAGCAGCACAGGACAGGGGGCTCAGCCCCGGCATTTT. This chain links TRBV9 with TRBJ1-5, with 11 nucleotides matching TRBD1. The V gene's germline CDR1 is SGDLS and CDR2 YYNGEE. This CDR3 region has 14 residues.

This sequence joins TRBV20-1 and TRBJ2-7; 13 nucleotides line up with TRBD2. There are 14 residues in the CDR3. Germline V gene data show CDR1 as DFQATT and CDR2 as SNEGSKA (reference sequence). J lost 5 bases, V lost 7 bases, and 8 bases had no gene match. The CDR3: CSGPGLAGNNEQYF. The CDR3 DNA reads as TGCAGTGGACCGGGACTAGCGGGGAACAACGAGCAGTACTTC.

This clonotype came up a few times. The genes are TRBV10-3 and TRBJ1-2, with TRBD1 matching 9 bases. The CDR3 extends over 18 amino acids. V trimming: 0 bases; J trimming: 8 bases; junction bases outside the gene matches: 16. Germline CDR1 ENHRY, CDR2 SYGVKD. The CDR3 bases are TGTGCCATCAGTGAGTCGAGTCTGTCCCGGGACAGGGATGGGGGCTACACCTTC. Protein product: CAISESSLSRDRDGGYTF.

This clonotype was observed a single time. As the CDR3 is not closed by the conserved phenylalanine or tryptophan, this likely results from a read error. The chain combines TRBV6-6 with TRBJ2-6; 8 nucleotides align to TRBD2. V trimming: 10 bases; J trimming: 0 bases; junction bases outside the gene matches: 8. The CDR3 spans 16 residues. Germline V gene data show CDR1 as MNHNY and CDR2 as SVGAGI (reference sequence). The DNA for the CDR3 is TGTGCCACAGATAGCGGGACCCGCTCTGGGGCCAACGTCCTGACTTTA. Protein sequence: CATDSGTRSGANVLTL.

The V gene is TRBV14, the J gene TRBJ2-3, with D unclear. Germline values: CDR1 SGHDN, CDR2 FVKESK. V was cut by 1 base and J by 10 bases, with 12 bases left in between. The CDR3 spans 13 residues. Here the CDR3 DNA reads TGTGCCAGCAGCCAAGGTTTCCTAGGTGCGCAGTATTTT. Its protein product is CASSQGFLGAQYF.

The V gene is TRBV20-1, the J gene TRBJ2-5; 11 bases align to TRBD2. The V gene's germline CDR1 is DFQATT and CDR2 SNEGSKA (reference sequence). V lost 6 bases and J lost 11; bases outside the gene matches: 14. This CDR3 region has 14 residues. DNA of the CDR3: TGCAGTGCCCATATAGCGGGGGGGTTCAATGAGCAGTACTTC. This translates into CSAHIAGGFNEQYF.

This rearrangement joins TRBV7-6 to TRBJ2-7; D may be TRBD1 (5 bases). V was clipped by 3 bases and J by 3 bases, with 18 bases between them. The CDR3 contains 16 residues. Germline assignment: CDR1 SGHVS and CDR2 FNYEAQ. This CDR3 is CASSLSFRRVGYEQYF. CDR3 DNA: TGTGCCAGCAGCTTGAGCTTTCGCAGGGTAGGCTACGAGCAGTACTTC.

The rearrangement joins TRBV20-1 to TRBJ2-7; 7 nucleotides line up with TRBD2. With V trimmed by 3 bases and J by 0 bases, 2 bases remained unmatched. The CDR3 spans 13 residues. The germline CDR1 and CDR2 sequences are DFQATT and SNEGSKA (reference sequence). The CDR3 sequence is CSARQRDSYEQYF. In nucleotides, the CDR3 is TGCAGTGCTAGGCAGCGGGACTCCTACGAGCAGTACTTC.

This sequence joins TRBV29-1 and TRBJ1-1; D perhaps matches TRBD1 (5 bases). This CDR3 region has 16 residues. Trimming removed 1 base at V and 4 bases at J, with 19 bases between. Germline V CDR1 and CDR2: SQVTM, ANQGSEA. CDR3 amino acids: CSVEVGREVEGTEAFF. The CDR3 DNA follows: TGCAGCGTTGAAGTCGGCAGGGAAGTTGAGGGCACTGAAGCTTTCTTT.

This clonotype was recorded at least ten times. CDR3 DNA sequence: TGTGCCAGCAGCGTAGCTCTGGGACTAGACGGCAATGAGCAGTTCTTC. Protein product: CASSVALGLDGNEQFF. This rearrangement joins TRBV9 to TRBJ2-1; TRBD2 agrees at 8 bases. J lost 6 bases, V lost 0 bases, and 8 bases had no gene match. Germline values: CDR1 SGDLS, CDR2 YYNGEE. The CDR3 length is 16 residues.

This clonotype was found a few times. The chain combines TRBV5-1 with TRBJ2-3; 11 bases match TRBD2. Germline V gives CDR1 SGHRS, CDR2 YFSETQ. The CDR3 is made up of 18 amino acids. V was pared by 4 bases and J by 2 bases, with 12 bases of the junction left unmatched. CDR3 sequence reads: CASSITSGGPTPTDTQYF. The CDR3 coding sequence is TGCGCCAGCAGCATAACTAGCGGGGGCCCCACCCCCACAGATACGCAGTATTTT.

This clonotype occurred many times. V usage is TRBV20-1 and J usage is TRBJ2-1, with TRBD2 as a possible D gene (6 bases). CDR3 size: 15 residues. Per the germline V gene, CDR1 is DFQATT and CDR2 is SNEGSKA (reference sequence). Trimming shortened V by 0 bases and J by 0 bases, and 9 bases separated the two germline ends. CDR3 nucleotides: TGCAGTGCTAGAGATCTAGCGAGCTCCTACAATGAGCAGTTCTTC. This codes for CSARDLASSYNEQFF.

CDR3 region: CASSGDRARLLYTF. The CDR3 coding sequence is TGTGCCAGCAGCGGAGACAGGGCTCGCTTGCTCTACACCTTC. The V gene is TRBV7-8, the J gene TRBJ1-2; 7 bases agree with TRBD1. Germline V gene lookup returns CDR1 SGHVS and CDR2 FQNEAQ. The length of the CDR3 is 14 residues. After removal of 5 bases from V and 10 bases from J, the junction contained 13 bases not matched to a gene.

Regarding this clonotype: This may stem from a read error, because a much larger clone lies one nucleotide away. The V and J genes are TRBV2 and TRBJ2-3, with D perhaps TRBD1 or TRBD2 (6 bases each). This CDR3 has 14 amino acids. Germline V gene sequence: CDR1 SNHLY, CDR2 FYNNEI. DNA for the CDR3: TGTGCCGGCAGCCGACTAGGGGGTACAGATACGCAGTATTTT. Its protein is CAGSRLGGTDTQYF.

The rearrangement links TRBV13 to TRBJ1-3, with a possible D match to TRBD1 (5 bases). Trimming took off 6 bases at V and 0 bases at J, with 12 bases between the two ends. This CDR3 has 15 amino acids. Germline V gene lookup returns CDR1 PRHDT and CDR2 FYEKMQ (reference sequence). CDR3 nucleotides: TGTGCCAGCAGTGAGGGGTCGAGCTCTGGAAACACCATATATTTT. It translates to CASSEGSSSGNTIYF.

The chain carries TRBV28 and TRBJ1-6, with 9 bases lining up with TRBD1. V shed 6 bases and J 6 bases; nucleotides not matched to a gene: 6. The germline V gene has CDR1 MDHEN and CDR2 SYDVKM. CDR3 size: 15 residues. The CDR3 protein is CASSFSDRGNSPLHF. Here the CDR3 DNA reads TGTGCCAGCAGCTTTTCGGACAGGGGTAATTCACCCCTCCACTTT. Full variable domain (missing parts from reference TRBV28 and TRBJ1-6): DVKVTQSSRYLVKRTGEKVFLECVQDMDHENMFWYRQDPGLGLRLIYFSYDVKMKEKGDIPEGYSVSREKKERFSLILESASTNQTSMYLCASSFSDRGNSPLHFGNGTRLTVT.

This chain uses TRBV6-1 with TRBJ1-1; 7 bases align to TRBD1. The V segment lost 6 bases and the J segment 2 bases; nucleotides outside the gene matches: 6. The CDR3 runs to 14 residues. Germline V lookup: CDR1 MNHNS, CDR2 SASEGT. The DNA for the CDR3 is TGTGCCAGCAGCTACGGACAGGAAAACACTGAAGCTTTCTTT. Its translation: CASSYGQENTEAFF.

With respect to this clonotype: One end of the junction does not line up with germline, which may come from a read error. CDR3 sequence (DNA): TGCAGTGCTGCCGGGACAGGGAGGGGGAACACTGAAGCTTCCTTT. Its protein is CSAAGTGRGNTEASF. The chain combines TRBV20-1 with TRBJ1-1; 9 bases agree with TRBD1. Germline lookup yields CDR1 DFQATT and CDR2 SNEGSKA (reference sequence). The CDR3 loop spans 15 amino acids.

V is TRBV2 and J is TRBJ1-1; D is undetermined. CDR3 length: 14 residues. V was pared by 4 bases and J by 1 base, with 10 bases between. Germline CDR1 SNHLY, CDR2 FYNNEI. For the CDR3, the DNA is TGTGCCAGCAGTGTGGGCACGCGGAACACTGAAGCTTTCTTT. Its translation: CASSVGTRNTEAFF.

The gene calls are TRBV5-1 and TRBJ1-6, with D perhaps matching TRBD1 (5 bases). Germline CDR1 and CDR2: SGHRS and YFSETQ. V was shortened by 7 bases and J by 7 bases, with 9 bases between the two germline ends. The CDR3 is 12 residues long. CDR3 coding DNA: TGCGCCAGCGGGAGACAGAATTCACCCCTCCACTTT. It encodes CASGRQNSPLHF.

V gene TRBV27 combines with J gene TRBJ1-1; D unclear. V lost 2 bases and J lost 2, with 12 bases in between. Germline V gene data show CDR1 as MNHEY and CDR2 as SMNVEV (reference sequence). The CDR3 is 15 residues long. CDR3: CASSLGRQSNTEAFF. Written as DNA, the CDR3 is TGTGCCAGCAGTTTAGGTCGTCAGAGTAACACTGAAGCTTTCTTT.

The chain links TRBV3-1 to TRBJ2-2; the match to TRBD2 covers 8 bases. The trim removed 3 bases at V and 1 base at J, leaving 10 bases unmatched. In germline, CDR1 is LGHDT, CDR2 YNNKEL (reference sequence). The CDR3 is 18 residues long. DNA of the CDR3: TGTGCCAGCAGCCAGGGAGGACTAGCCAGTCGGAACACCGGGGAGCTGTTTTTT. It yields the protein CASSQGGLASRNTGELFF.

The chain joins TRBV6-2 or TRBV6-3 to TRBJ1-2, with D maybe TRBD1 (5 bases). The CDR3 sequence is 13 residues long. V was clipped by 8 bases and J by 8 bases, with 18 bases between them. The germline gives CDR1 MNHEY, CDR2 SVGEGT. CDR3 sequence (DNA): TGTGCCAGCCGGCCCGGGGGGTTTGAGGGCTACACCTTC. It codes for CASRPGGFEGYTF.

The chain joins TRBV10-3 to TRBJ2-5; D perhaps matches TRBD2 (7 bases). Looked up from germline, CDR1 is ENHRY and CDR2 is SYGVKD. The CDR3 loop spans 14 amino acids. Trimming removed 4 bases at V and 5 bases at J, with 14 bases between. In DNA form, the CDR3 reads TGTGCCATCAGTGCCACGGGGGGCGAGGAGACCCAGTACTTC. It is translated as CAISATGGEETQYF.

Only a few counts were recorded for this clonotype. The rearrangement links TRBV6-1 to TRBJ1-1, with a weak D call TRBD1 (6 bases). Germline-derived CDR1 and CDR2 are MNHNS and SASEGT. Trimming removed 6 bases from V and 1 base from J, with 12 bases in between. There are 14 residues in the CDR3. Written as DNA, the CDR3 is TGTGCCAGCAGAGGGGGGGGGGAGAACACTGAAGCTTTCTTT. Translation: CASRGGGENTEAFF.

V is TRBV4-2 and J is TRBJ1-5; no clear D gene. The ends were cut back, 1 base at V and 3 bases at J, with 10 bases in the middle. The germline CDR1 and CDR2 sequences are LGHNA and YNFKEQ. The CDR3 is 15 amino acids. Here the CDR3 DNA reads TGTGCCAGCAGCCAAGGGCGCAGTCCCAATCAGCCCCAGCATTTT. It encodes CASSQGRSPNQPQHF.

The CDR3 loop is CSARDPGLASSYEQYF. DNA of the CDR3: TGCAGTGCTAGAGATCCCGGACTAGCGAGCTCCTACGAGCAGTACTTC. This rearrangement joins TRBV20-1 to TRBJ2-7; 9 nucleotides align to TRBD2. The CDR3 runs to 16 residues. Per germline, CDR1 DFQATT and CDR2 SNEGSKA (reference sequence). Unmatched junction bases numbered 6, after V lost 0 bases and J lost 0 bases.